Many counts were recorded for the clone carrying this T cell receptor beta chain. The entry originates in a study of T-cell reconstitution after alpha-beta-depleted transplantation in children. J lost 8 bases, V lost 3 bases, and 7 bases had no gene match. CDR1 DFQATT and CDR2 SNEGSKA come from the germline V gene (reference sequence). The length of the CDR3 is 14 residues. Researchers prepared the TCRbeta library using unique molecular identifiers, the study reports. TCRdb reprocessed the PCR reads via MiXCR and lists one record per CDR3 protein. Of 330,000 or so distinct CDR3 sequences listed, 10% were seen once; the top ten hold around 2.4%.

This TCR was sampled from a human donor who donated a stem cell graft to a child with acute lymphoblastic leukemia. The material was PBMCs from the stem cell graft donor, obtained from the stem cell graft. J is TRBJ2-1 and V is TRBV20-1; 10 bases map to TRBD2. The CDR3 here is CSARGLAGVDEQFF. The CDR3 region has the DNA TGCAGTGCTAGGGGCCTAGCGGGAGTCGATGAGCAGTTCTTC.